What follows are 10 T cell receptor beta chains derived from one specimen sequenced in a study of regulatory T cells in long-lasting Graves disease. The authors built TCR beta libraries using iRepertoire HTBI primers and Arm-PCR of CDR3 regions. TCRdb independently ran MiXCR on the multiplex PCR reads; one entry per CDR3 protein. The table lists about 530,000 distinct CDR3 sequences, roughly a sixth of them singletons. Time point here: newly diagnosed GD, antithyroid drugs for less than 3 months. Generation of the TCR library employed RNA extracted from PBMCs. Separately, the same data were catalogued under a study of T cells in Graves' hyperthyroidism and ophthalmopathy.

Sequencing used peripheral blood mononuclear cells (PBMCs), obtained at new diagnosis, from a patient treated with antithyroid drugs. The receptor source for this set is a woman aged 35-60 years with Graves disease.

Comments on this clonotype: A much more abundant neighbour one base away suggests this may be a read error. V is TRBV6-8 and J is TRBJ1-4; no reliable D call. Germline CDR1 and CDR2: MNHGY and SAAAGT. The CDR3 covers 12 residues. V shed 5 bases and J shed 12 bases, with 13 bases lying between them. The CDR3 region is CASSPTVRELFF. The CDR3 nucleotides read TGTGCCAGCAGTCCTACGGTGAGAGAACTGTTTTTT.

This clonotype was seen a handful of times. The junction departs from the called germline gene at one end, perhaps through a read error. CDR3 loop: CASSIDGNAEAFF. In DNA form, the CDR3 reads TGTGCCAGTAGTATTGACGGGAACGCTGAAGCTTTCTTT. The gene calls are TRBV19 and TRBJ1-1; D remains unclear. Germline CDR1 and CDR2: LNHDA and SQIVND (reference sequence). There are 13 residues in the CDR3.

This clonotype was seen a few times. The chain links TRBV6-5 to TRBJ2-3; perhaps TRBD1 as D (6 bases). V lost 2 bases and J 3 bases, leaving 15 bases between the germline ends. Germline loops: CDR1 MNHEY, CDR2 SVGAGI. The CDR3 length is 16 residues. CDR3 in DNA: TGTGCCAGCAGTTACATCGGCGGTCAGGGGACAGATACGCAGTATTTT. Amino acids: CASSYIGGQGTDTQYF.

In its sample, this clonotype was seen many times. CDR3 sequence (DNA): TGTGCCAGCAGATCGGACAGAACCCTAAGTCAGCCCCAGCATTTT. Protein product: CASRSDRTLSQPQHF. The chain combines TRBV2 with TRBJ1-5; D is perhaps TRBD1 (6 bases). The length of the CDR3 is 15 residues. Germline lookup yields CDR1 SNHLY and CDR2 FYNNEI. The V and J ends lost 6 bases and 6 bases respectively, with 18 bases between them.

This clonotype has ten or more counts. This chain's CDR3 is CASGGGAISGANVLTF. Written as DNA, the CDR3 is TGTGCCAGTGGAGGAGGGGCGATCTCTGGGGCCAACGTCCTGACTTTC. The rearrangement links TRBV12-3 or TRBV12-4 to TRBJ2-6, with D perhaps matching TRBD2 (6 bases). V was shortened by 9 bases and J by 0 bases, with 15 bases between the two germline ends. This CDR3 is 16 amino acids long.

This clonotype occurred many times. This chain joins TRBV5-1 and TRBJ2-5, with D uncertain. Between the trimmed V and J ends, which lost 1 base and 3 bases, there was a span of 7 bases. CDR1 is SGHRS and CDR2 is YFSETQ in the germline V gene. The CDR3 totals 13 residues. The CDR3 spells CASSLMSEETQYF. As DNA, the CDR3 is TGCGCCAGCAGCTTGATGTCAGAAGAGACCCAGTACTTC.

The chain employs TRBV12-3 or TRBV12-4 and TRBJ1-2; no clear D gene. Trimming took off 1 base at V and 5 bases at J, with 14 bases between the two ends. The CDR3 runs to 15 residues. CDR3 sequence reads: CASSLGMGAAYGYTF. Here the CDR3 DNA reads TGTGCCAGCAGTTTAGGTATGGGAGCGGCGTATGGCTACACCTTC.

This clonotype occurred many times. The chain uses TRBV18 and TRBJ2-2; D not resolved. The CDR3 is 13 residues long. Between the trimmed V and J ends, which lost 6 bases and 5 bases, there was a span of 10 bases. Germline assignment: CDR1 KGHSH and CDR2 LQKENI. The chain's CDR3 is CASSPDQTGELFF. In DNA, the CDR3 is TGTGCCAGCTCCCCTGACCAGACCGGGGAGCTGTTTTTT.

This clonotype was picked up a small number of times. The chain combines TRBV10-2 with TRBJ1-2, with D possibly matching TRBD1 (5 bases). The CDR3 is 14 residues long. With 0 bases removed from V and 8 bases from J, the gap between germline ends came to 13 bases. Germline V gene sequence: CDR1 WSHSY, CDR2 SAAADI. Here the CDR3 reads CASSESRGASGYTF. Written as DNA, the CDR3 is TGCGCCAGCAGTGAGTCGAGGGGAGCCAGCGGCTACACCTTC.

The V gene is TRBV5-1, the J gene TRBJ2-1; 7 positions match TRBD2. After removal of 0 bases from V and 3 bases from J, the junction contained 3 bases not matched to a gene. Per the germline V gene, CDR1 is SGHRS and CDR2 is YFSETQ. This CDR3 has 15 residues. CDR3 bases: TGCGCCAGCAGCTTGGTAGTAGCGGGCTACAATGAGCAGTTCTTC. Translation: CASSLVVAGYNEQFF.